This entry is about one TCR beta chain. The germline gene is not matched at one end of the junction; a read error may be the cause. Preparation of the TCRbeta library used unique molecular identifiers. TCRdb re-derived calls from the PCR reads in MiXCR, one entry per CDR3 protein. The table has 600,000 to 700,000 distinct CDR3 sequences, 16% seen once. The CDR3 runs to 13 residues. These data are taken from a study of T-cell reconstitution after alpha-beta-depleted transplantation in children. The chain recombines TRBV12-3 or TRBV12-4 with TRBJ2-5; 8 bases line up with TRBD1. The TCR sequence derives from a human donor who donated a stem cell graft to a child with acute myeloid leukemia. Sequencing used PBMCs from the stem cell graft donor, obtained from the stem cell graft. The CDR3 here is CASSGQGSETLYF. As DNA, the CDR3 is TGTGCCAGCAGTGGACAGGGCAGCGAGACCCTGTACTTC.